This T cell receptor (beta chain) appears in the sequencing data of a study of cytomegalovirus exposure and HLA in healthy donors. Overall study results and limits: Presence/absence analyses rested on an assumption that sequencing depth was roughly uniform across donors. It was reported that TCR beta sequences correctly inferred the HLA-A and HLA-B alleles for most subjects. In a later analysis, a missense DCLRE1C variant was linked to TCR beta V- and J-gene trimming.

CDR3 length: 12 residues. V lost 7 bases to trimming and J lost 9 bases; unmatched junction nucleotides: 8. Per germline, CDR1 MNHNS and CDR2 SASEGT. This clone was detected a few times. No antigen is known for it. The donors gave bone marrow, and they were healthy. PCR used 60 Vbeta primers and 13 Jbeta primers. Clones were read by immunoSEQ multiplex PCR, and TCRdb kept only the in-frame ones, dropping some. The sample carries under 110,000 clones, 75% recorded once. The J gene is TRBJ2-7, the V gene TRBV6-1, with 8 positions matching TRBD1. The sequenced sample was PBMCs. The receptor was derived from a man aged 50 to 60 in good health and CMV-seronegative. Here the CDR3 reads CASTKTGVGQYF. In nucleotides, the CDR3 is TGTGCCAGCACCAAGACAGGGGTTGGGCAGTACTTC.